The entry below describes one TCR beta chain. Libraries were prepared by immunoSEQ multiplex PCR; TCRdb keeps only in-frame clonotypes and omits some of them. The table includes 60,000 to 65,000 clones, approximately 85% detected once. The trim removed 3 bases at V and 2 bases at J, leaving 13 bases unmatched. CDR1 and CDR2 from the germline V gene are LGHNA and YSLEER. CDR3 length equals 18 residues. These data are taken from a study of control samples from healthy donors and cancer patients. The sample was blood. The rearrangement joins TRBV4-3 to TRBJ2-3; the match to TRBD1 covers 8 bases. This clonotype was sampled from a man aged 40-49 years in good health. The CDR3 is CASSQGDAGQAFTDTQYF. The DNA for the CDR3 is TGCGCCAGCAGCCAGGGAGACGCGGGACAGGCATTCACAGATACGCAGTATTTT.